This TCR beta chain was identified in a study of T cell responses to AZD1222 COVID-19 vaccine (dated by TCRdb to about 2021). Some background on the complete study: Because spike-specific TCR depth and breadth did not differ between the two schedules, AZD1222 recipients who got a second dose at roughly 4 weeks were pooled with those who got a second dose at roughly 12 weeks. TCR sequencing was performed for 233 trial participants, of whom some 200 were given two doses of AZD1222 and around 25 were given two doses of MenACWY control vaccine. Enrollment into the trials was organized by age into subgroups of 18-55, 56-69 and 70-plus years, and those subgroups contained approximately 160, 26 and 62 TCR-sequenced participants, respectively. What the authors observed across the whole study: In the small 56-69-year group, the increase in depth fell short of significance, most likely because of low power. Conclusions about previously exposed vaccinees are limited, since just five or six AZD1222 recipients were seropositive for SARS-CoV-2 at baseline. After two AZD1222 doses, spike-specific TCR breadth and depth were significantly higher than at day 0 and than in MenACWY recipients. Because no samples from the day 14 peak response were available, repertoires could be characterized only after the peak T cell response. The vaccine-associated CD4 TCRs covered the entire spike protein, and the dominant responses fell in regions 160-218 and 743-854. Most participants were white British and females outnumbered males, and the authors suggested that clonal diversity may have been underestimated. Nearly half of unique spike-specific TCRs reportedly recognized epitopes outside regions mutated in the B.1.351 and B.1.1.7 variants.

Trimming removed 3 bases from V and 2 bases from J; the gene matches leave 11 bases unexplained. CDR1 and CDR2 were assigned from the germline V gene as KGHSH and LQKENI. The CDR3 has 17 amino acids, counting the end cysteine and phenylalanine. Here the CDR3 DNA is all that survives: 51 bases in frame from base 1. The CDR3 regions of human TCRbeta chains were subjected to immunosequencing. On the authors' methods: Repertoire TCRs were matched against a reference library of SARS-CoV-2-specific TCRs generated with the MIRA antigen-specificity platform. Breadth meant the fraction of unique TCRs that were SARS-CoV-2-associated, whereas depth meant the fraction of total T cells that were SARS-CoV-2-associated. Using the MIRA data, each spike-specific TCR was mapped to the spike region that the TCR reacts to and placed in a CD4 or CD8 class. Log10-transformed breadth and depth values were compared by one-way ANOVA with Sidak's multiple comparisons tests. TCRdb mirrors the immuneACCESS table, restricted to in-frame sequences. Some clones are absent from its copies; in checked studies, under half trace to an unresolved V gene, and the reason for the others is unknown. Clone size and V and J calls were adopted from that table, with D and trimming inferred from the DNA. This sample has tens of thousands of clones in its table, and 70% to 90% of those were observed once. The ten most abundant clones make up about a tenth of the sample.

With regard to this clone: The specificity of this receptor is unknown. Base qualities are not recorded, but no much larger clone differs from it by a single base.

The time point label corresponds to: baseline before first vaccination. The vaccinee samples were drawn from two UK trials, COV001 and COV002, one of which was a single-blind randomized controlled phase 2/3 trial testing AZD1222 (ChAdOx1 nCoV-19) in healthy adults. Trial participant PBMC samples were collected at day 0 and day 28 after the second dose for TCRbeta chain sequencing. Sequencing was performed on peripheral blood, taken on day 0 of AZD1222 vaccination. This sequence was found in an adult in good health. In this chain, TRBV18 is recombined with TRBJ2-7; TRBD1 agrees with 9 junctional bases. The sequenced DNA is TGTGCCAGCTCACCGAATAGTCCCGGGACAGGGACCTACGAGCAGTACTTC. This encodes CASSPNSPGTGTYEQYF.